Presented here are 18 T cell receptor beta chains from one specimen sequenced in a study of T cell responses to AZD1222 COVID-19 vaccine. Only in-frame clones appear in the TCRdb table, and some are missing; sequencing was by immunoSEQ multiplex PCR. The sample lists about 130,000 clones, approximately 90% occurring once. Specimen: peripheral blood, collected on day 0 of AZD1222 vaccination. Receptor source: an adult in good health.

As regards this clone: In the same sample, other DNA sequences code for this CDR3. V gene TRBV9 combines with J gene TRBJ1-1, with D hard to call. This CDR3 is built from 14 residues. Germline V gene sequence: CDR1 SGDLS, CDR2 YYNGEE. The V end was cut by 0 bases, the J end by 0 bases, with 6 bases between. As DNA, the CDR3 is TGTGCCAGCAGCGTAGAAGGGATGAACACTGAAGCTTTCTTT. This encodes CASSVEGMNTEAFF.

In nucleotides, the CDR3 is TGTGCCAGCAGCCCCCTCTTCAGAAACTATGGCTACACCTTC. Translation: CASSPLFRNYGYTF. This rearrangement joins TRBV14 to TRBJ1-2; D ambiguous. The CDR3 has 14 amino acids. V was cut by 4 bases and J by 2 bases, with 11 bases left in between. Germline CDR1 SGHDN, CDR2 FVKESK. Supplemented by reference TRBV14 and TRBJ1-2, the full variable domain reads EAGVTQFPSHSVIEKGQTVTLRCDPISGHDNLYWYRRVMGKEIKFLLHFVKESKQDESGMPNNRFLAERTGGTYSTLKVQPAELEDSGVYFCASSPLFRNYGYTFGSGTRLTVV.

This clone has a single count. The gene calls are TRBV7-2 and TRBJ1-1; D gene uncertain. Trimming removed 0 bases at V and 0 bases at J, with 8 bases between. Germline V lookup: CDR1 SGHTA, CDR2 FQGNSA. The CDR3 spans 15 residues. CDR3 protein: CASSLAVAMNTEAFF. CDR3 sequence (DNA): TGTGCCAGCAGCTTAGCGGTAGCTATGAACACTGAAGCTTTCTTT.

The chain recombines TRBV11-3 with TRBJ2-3; 9 bases are shared with TRBD1. The germline V gene encodes CDR1 SGHNT and CDR2 YENEEA. The V and J ends lost 4 bases and 3 bases, in that order; junction bases with no gene match: 11. The CDR3 length is 17 residues. The CDR3 coding sequence is TGTGCCAGCAGCTCGTGGATTGGGACAGGGTTAACAGATACGCAGTATTTT. As protein: CASSSWIGTGLTDTQYF.

Only one count was recorded for this clone. V is TRBV5-1 and J is TRBJ1-3, with unresolved D. The CDR3 is 15 amino acids. V gave up 5 bases and J gave up 0 bases, with 12 bases separating them. CDR1 SGHRS and CDR2 YFSETQ come from the germline V gene. The CDR3 DNA follows: TGCGCCAGCAGTCCCTCAGGTATCTCTGGAAACACCATATATTTT. Translating it yields CASSPSGISGNTIYF.

V usage is TRBV7-2 and J usage is TRBJ1-2; D is possibly TRBD1 (5 bases). This CDR3 spans 16 amino acids. The V gene lost 5 bases and the J gene lost 5 bases, with 21 bases spanning the gap. Germline V gene sequence: CDR1 SGHTA, CDR2 FQGNSA. CDR3 DNA: TGTGCCAGCAGCAAAAGAGTGGGGCGGGATGGGTATGGCTACACCTTC. Its protein is CASSKRVGRDGYGYTF.

The chain uses TRBV13 and TRBJ2-1; the match to TRBD1 covers 8 bases. The CDR3 has 13 amino acids. Trimming took 0 bases from V and 8 from J; bases not matched to a gene: 0. Germline V gives CDR1 PRHDT, CDR2 FYEKMQ (reference sequence). The CDR3 nucleotides are TGTGCCAGCAGCTTAGGGACAGGGGATGAGCAGTTCTTC. This encodes CASSLGTGDEQFF. The full variable domain, with the rest looked up from reference TRBV13 and TRBJ2-1, is AAGVIQSPRHLIKEKRETATLKCYPIPRHDTVYWYQQGPGQDPQFLISFYEKMQSDKGSIPDRFSAQQFSDYHSELNMSSLELGDSALYFCASSLGTGDEQFFGPGTRLTVL.

V and J are TRBV5-1 and TRBJ2-2; possible D gene TRBD2, 6 bases. This CDR3 is 14 amino acids long. V lost 2 bases, J lost 4 bases, and 9 bases lay in between. Germline assignment: CDR1 SGHRS and CDR2 YFSETQ. This CDR3 is CASSFEGGTGELFF. The CDR3 DNA reads as TGCGCCAGCAGCTTTGAGGGAGGCACCGGGGAGCTGTTTTTT. Together with reference TRBV5-1 and TRBJ2-2, the CDR3 gives the full variable domain: KAGVTQTPRYLIKTRGQQVTLSCSPISGHRSVSWYQQTPGQGLQFLFEYFSETQRNKGNFPGRFSGRQFSNSRSEMNVSTLELGDSALYLCASSFEGGTGELFFGEGSRLTVL.

The chain uses TRBV19 and TRBJ2-1; 11 positions match TRBD2. Per the germline V gene, CDR1 is LNHDA and CDR2 is SQIVND (reference sequence). V dropped 6 bases and J dropped 0; count of bases not matched to a gene: 7. The CDR3 has 17 amino acids. CDR3 protein: CASSLTSGKSSYNEQFF. The CDR3 DNA is TGTGCCAGTAGCTTGACTAGCGGGAAAAGCTCCTACAATGAGCAGTTCTTC.

The chain employs TRBV5-1 and TRBJ1-1; D not certain. In germline, CDR1 is SGHRS, CDR2 YFSETQ. V lost 0 bases, J lost 4 bases, and 10 bases lay in between. The CDR3 totals 14 residues. CDR3 amino acids: CASSLERPGTEAFF. DNA of the CDR3: TGCGCCAGCAGCTTGGAAAGACCGGGCACTGAAGCTTTCTTT.

The rearrangement uses TRBV6-5 and TRBJ2-1; D gene uncertain. CDR3 length equals 13 residues. V was pared by 2 bases and J by 10 bases, with 12 bases between. Germline CDR1 is MNHEY and CDR2 is SVGAGI. The CDR3: CASSYDIGIEQFF. For the CDR3, the DNA is TGTGCCAGCAGTTACGATATAGGAATCGAGCAGTTCTTC.

The rearrangement joins TRBV4-3 to TRBJ1-3; D is unresolved. The CDR3 runs 13 residues. V was clipped by 1 base and J by 0 bases, with 1 base between them. Germline V gene data show CDR1 as LGHNA and CDR2 as YSLEER. Here the CDR3 DNA reads TGCGCCAGCAGCCAAGCCTCTGGAAACACCATATATTTT. Translating it yields CASSQASGNTIYF.

Only one count was recorded for this clone. The chain joins TRBV11-2 to TRBJ1-1; 7 nucleotides line up with TRBD1. This CDR3 contains 17 residues. CDR1 and CDR2 (germline): SGHAT, FQNNGV. J was trimmed by 1 base and V by 6 bases; bases with no gene match: 14. The CDR3 loop is CASSRGRGGRSNTEAFF. The CDR3, as DNA: TGTGCCAGCAGTAGGGGCAGGGGGGGCCGTTCGAACACTGAAGCTTTCTTT.

This clone appeared a few times. The chain employs TRBV6-4 and TRBJ1-1; D unclear. Trimming removed 4 bases from V and 5 bases from J, with 8 bases in between. Germline V gives CDR1 MRHNA, CDR2 SNTAGT. This CDR3 is built from 12 residues. CDR3 coding DNA: TGTGCCAGCAGTGCCCAATCTACTGAAGCTTTCTTT. Encoded protein: CASSAQSTEAFF.

The gene calls are TRBV24-1 and TRBJ2-2; D possibly corresponds to TRBD1 (6 bases). This CDR3 region has 16 residues. Germline V lookup: CDR1 KGHDR, CDR2 SFDVKD. Trimming cost V 5 bases and J 3 bases, with 15 bases left between them. Here the CDR3 reads CATSAHREADTGELFF. DNA of the CDR3: TGTGCCACCAGTGCACACAGGGAAGCGGACACCGGGGAGCTGTTTTTT.

The rearrangement links TRBV5-4 to TRBJ1-1; 10 bases line up with TRBD1. Germline loops: CDR1 SGHNT, CDR2 YYREEE (reference sequence). The ends lost 3 bases at V and 2 bases at J; junction bases unmatched: 1. This CDR3 spans 14 amino acids. CDR3 loop: CASSWDRGNTEAFF. The CDR3 DNA is TGTGCCAGCAGCTGGGACAGGGGTAACACTGAAGCTTTCTTT.

This chain joins TRBV7-9 and TRBJ2-2; D ambiguous. Trimming left V 2 bases short and J 6 bases short, with 1 base between. CDR1 SEHNR and CDR2 FQNEAQ come from the germline V gene (reference sequence). The CDR3 consists of 11 residues. CDR3 sequence reads: CASSLSGELFF. The CDR3 nucleotides are TGTGCCAGCAGCTTATCCGGGGAGCTGTTTTTT. Full variable domain (remainder filled in from reference TRBV7-9 and TRBJ2-2): DTGVSQNPRHKITKRGQNVTFRCDPISEHNRLYWYRQTLGQGPEFLTYFQNEAQLEKSRLLSDRFSAERPKGSFSTLEIQRTEQGDSAMYLCASSLSGELFFGEGSRLTVL.

This chain uses TRBV2 with TRBJ2-1, with 10 bases lining up with TRBD2. Germline values: CDR1 SNHLY, CDR2 FYNNEI. The V gene end was trimmed by 6 bases and the J gene end by 0 bases; junction bases not matched to a gene: 5. The CDR3 runs to 16 residues. This CDR3 is CASSFSGGVSYNEQFF. The CDR3 DNA is TGTGCCAGCAGCTTCAGCGGGGGGGTCTCCTACAATGAGCAGTTCTTC.